The 25 T cell receptor beta chains below all came from one sample that was sequenced in a study of cytomegalovirus exposure and HLA in healthy donors. Produced via immunoSEQ multiplex PCR; TCRdb's table is partial and in-frame only. Found here are a few hundred thousand clones, 86% of them singletons; the top ten hold 0.83%. The sequenced material came from PBMCs. These receptors were taken from a woman between 18 and 29 years old in good health and CMV-seronegative.

This chain connects TRBV11-2 to TRBJ2-3; possibly TRBD2 for D (6 bases). The CDR3 consists of 15 residues. Trimming removed 4 bases at V and 1 base at J, with 12 bases between. In germline, CDR1 is SGHAT, CDR2 FQNNGV. This CDR3 reads CASSSGVGGTDTQYF. The CDR3 nucleotides read TGTGCCAGCAGCTCGGGGGTGGGTGGCACAGATACGCAGTATTTT.

The chain has TRBV5-4 and TRBJ2-1; D perhaps matches TRBD1 (5 bases). The CDR3 sequence is 16 residues long. In germline, CDR1 is SGHNT, CDR2 YYREEE (reference sequence). Trimming removed 4 bases from V and 7 bases from J, with 21 bases in between. This chain's CDR3 is CASSRSDRSQTNEQFF. DNA of the CDR3: TGTGCCAGCAGCCGTTCTGACAGATCCCAAACAAATGAGCAGTTCTTC.

The chain joins TRBV5-5 to TRBJ2-5, with a possible D match to TRBD1 (6 bases). The V gene lost 4 bases and the J gene lost 4 bases, with 23 bases spanning the gap. Germline CDR1 SGHKS, CDR2 YYEKEE (reference sequence). This CDR3 is built from 17 residues. The CDR3 sequence is CASSPLRTGKVRETQYF. CDR3 sequence (DNA): TGTGCCAGCAGCCCCCTCCGCACAGGGAAGGTTCGAGAGACCCAGTACTTC.

The chain couples TRBV7-9 to TRBJ1-1; D uncertain. V was trimmed by 1 base and J by 3 bases, leaving 6 bases between them. The germline CDR1 and CDR2 sequences are SEHNR and FQNEAQ (reference sequence). The CDR3 spans 13 residues. The CDR3 reads CASSLVADTEAFF. In DNA, the CDR3 is TGTGCCAGCAGCTTAGTGGCTGACACTGAAGCTTTCTTT. Looking up the rest from reference TRBV7-9 and TRBJ1-1 gives the full variable domain: DTGVSQNPRHKITKRGQNVTFRCDPISEHNRLYWYRQTLGQGPEFLTYFQNEAQLEKSRLLSDRFSAERPKGSFSTLEIQRTEQGDSAMYLCASSLVADTEAFFGQGTRLTVV.

This chain links TRBV30 with TRBJ2-6; D not certain. The germline CDR1 and CDR2 sequences are GTSNPN and SVGIG (reference sequence). The V and J ends lost 3 bases and 0 bases respectively, with 9 bases between them. The CDR3 extends over 15 amino acids. CDR3 sequence reads: CAWRSVSSGANVLTF. CDR3 bases: TGTGCCTGGAGGTCGGTCTCCTCTGGGGCCAACGTCCTGACTTTC.

The sample holds a few counts of this clone. The chain recombines TRBV19 with TRBJ2-7; no reliable D call. The CDR3 contains 11 residues. Per the germline V gene, CDR1 is LNHDA and CDR2 is SQIVND (reference sequence). V was trimmed by 5 bases and J by 7 bases, leaving 9 bases between them. CDR3 sequence reads: CASSDKLEQYF. The CDR3, as DNA: TGTGCCAGTAGTGACAAATTGGAGCAGTACTTC.

This chain joins TRBV5-1 and TRBJ1-1; the D gene is possibly TRBD1 (5 bases). Between the trimmed V and J ends, which lost 5 bases and 4 bases, there was a span of 18 bases. Germline V gene sequence: CDR1 SGHRS, CDR2 YFSETQ. The CDR3 is 15 amino acids. CDR3 protein: CASRVGERGGTEAFF. Here the CDR3 DNA reads TGCGCCAGCAGAGTGGGGGAGCGGGGAGGCACTGAAGCTTTCTTT.

The chain has TRBV15 and TRBJ2-7, with D possibly matching TRBD2 (5 bases). CDR1 is LNHNV, CDR2 YYDKDF, per germline (reference sequence). This CDR3 region has 12 residues. Between the trimmed V and J ends, which lost 6 bases and 5 bases, there was a span of 11 bases. The DNA for the CDR3 is TGTGCCACCAGGCCCGGGAACCACGAGCAGTACTTC. Amino acids: CATRPGNHEQYF.

The chain recombines TRBV29-1 with TRBJ2-7; 9 bases agree with TRBD1. The V segment lost 0 bases and the J segment 2 bases; nucleotides outside the gene matches: 11. The CDR3 is 17 residues long. From germline, CDR1 is SQVTM and CDR2 ANQGSEA. Here the CDR3 reads CSVEEGSPGQGAYEQYF. DNA of the CDR3: TGCAGCGTTGAAGAGGGTAGTCCGGGACAGGGAGCCTACGAGCAGTACTTC.

This chain joins TRBV5-5 and TRBJ1-5; D uncertain. V lost 1 base and J lost 6, with 8 bases in between. Germline lookup yields CDR1 SGHKS and CDR2 YYEKEE (reference sequence). This CDR3 spans 13 amino acids. CDR3 sequence reads: CASSLTSGQPQHF. The CDR3 nucleotides read TGTGCCAGCAGCTTGACGTCCGGTCAGCCCCAGCATTTT.

This rearrangement joins TRBV29-1 to TRBJ2-1; TRBD1 is a possible D gene (5 bases). CDR1 and CDR2 (germline): SQVTM, ANQGSEA. The CDR3 covers 12 residues. Trimming shortened V by 5 bases and J by 7 bases, and 12 bases separated the two germline ends. The CDR3: CSVSAGLNEQFF. The CDR3 bases are TGCAGCGTTTCGGCAGGGTTGAATGAGCAGTTCTTC.

V usage is TRBV4-1 and J usage is TRBJ2-4; possibly TRBD2 for D (7 bases). CDR1 is MGHRA, CDR2 YSYEKL, per germline. Trimming removed 0 bases at V and 3 bases at J, with 21 bases between. The CDR3 loop spans 19 amino acids. The CDR3 bases are TGCGCCAGCAGCCAAGATCCCCTCGGGGGGCGCATAGTCAAAAACATTCAGTACTTC. This gives the protein CASSQDPLGGRIVKNIQYF.

This clone was detected only once. The chain uses TRBV18 and TRBJ2-3; no definite D call. V lost 3 bases and J lost 0, with 13 bases in between. This CDR3 comprises 16 residues. CDR1 KGHSH and CDR2 LQKENI come from the germline V gene. The DNA for the CDR3 is TGTGCCAGCTCACCCCCCCTTAGCCATAGCACAGATACGCAGTATTTT. As protein: CASSPPLSHSTDTQYF.

The rearrangement links TRBV5-3 to TRBJ1-2; 7 nucleotides agree with TRBD1. TRBV5-3 is an ORF for which the function is uncertain. There are 15 residues in the CDR3. V shed 4 bases and J 6 bases; nucleotides not matched to a gene: 12. The CDR3 sequence is CARSMTGQRGDGYTF. CDR3 bases: TGTGCCAGAAGCATGACGGGACAGAGAGGGGATGGCTACACCTTC.

The chain is built from TRBV27 and TRBJ2-7; TRBD1 is a possible D gene (6 bases). There are 15 residues in the CDR3. The ends were cut back, 7 bases at V and 5 bases at J, with 21 bases in the middle. Germline V gives CDR1 MNHEY, CDR2 SMNVEV (reference sequence). CDR3 loop: CASTQSWQGIHEQYF. The CDR3 region has the DNA TGTGCCAGCACCCAAAGCTGGCAGGGGATCCACGAGCAGTACTTC.

This chain joins TRBV15 and TRBJ2-1; TRBD2 matches 8 bases. Germline V gives CDR1 LNHNV, CDR2 YYDKDF (reference sequence). The CDR3 length is 17 residues. Losses at the gene ends were 0 bases for V and 5 bases for J; bases not matched to a gene: 9. Here the CDR3 reads CATSREARLAGNNEQFF. CDR3 in DNA: TGTGCCACCAGCAGAGAGGCGAGGCTAGCGGGTAACAATGAGCAGTTCTTC.

This clone has just one count. The J gene is TRBJ1-4, the V gene TRBV7-8; the D gene is possibly TRBD1 (5 bases). The CDR3 extends over 16 amino acids. Between the trimmed V and J ends, which lost 5 bases and 3 bases, there was a span of 16 bases. CDR1 is SGHVS and CDR2 is FQNEAQ in the germline V gene. The CDR3 bases are TGTGCCAGCAGCCACTCCCGCGGGGGTCCTAATGAAAAACTGTTTTTT. Its protein is CASSHSRGGPNEKLFF.

This clone showed up just once. V and J are TRBV13 and TRBJ1-5, with 9 positions matching TRBD1. Per the germline V gene, CDR1 is PRHDT and CDR2 is FYEKMQ (reference sequence). Trimming took 6 bases from V and 2 from J; bases not matched to a gene: 2. The CDR3 sequence is 14 residues long. The CDR3 DNA reads as TGTGCCAGCAGTACAGGGGGCGGCAATCAGCCCCAGCATTTT. Translation gives CASSTGGGNQPQHF.

The chain employs TRBV5-1 and TRBJ2-3; the match to TRBD2 covers 12 bases. This CDR3 region has 17 residues. J gave up 1 base and V 2 bases, and 5 bases lay outside the gene matches. Per the germline V gene, CDR1 is SGHRS and CDR2 is YFSETQ. CDR3: CASSLGGLAGGTDTQYF. DNA of the CDR3: TGCGCCAGCAGCTTAGGGGGACTAGCGGGTGGCACAGATACGCAGTATTTT.

This clone was seen ten or more times. CDR3 nucleotides: TGTGCCTGGAGTGTACCCCCAGGGAACACTGAAGCTTTCTTT. Its translation: CAWSVPPGNTEAFF. V and J are TRBV30 and TRBJ1-1; D gene ambiguous. Trimming took off 0 bases at V and 1 base at J, with 9 bases between the two ends. The CDR3 has 14 amino acids. CDR1 and CDR2 (germline): GTSNPN, SVGIG (reference sequence).

A single count supports this clone. This rearrangement joins TRBV7-9 to TRBJ1-6, with D unclear. Trimming cost V 5 bases and J 0 bases, with 11 bases left between them. The CDR3 runs to 16 residues. Germline V gene data show CDR1 as SEHNR and CDR2 as FQNEAQ (reference sequence). The CDR3 region is CASSLDGSSYNSPLHF. The CDR3 nucleotides read TGTGCCAGCAGCCTAGACGGTAGCTCCTATAATTCACCCCTCCACTTT.

J is TRBJ2-7 and V is TRBV10-2, with TRBD2 identical over 10 bases. V trimming: 3 bases; J trimming: 6 bases; junction bases outside the gene matches: 14. Germline CDR1 is WSHSY and CDR2 is SAAADI. This CDR3 spans 17 amino acids. CDR3 sequence reads: CASSDAARAGGPGEQYF. CDR3 bases: TGCGCCAGCAGTGACGCGGCGAGAGCGGGAGGGCCGGGCGAGCAGTACTTC.

The V call is TRBV11-2, the J call TRBJ1-1, with D possibly matching TRBD1 (5 bases). CDR1 SGHAT and CDR2 FQNNGV come from the germline V gene. The CDR3 contains 13 residues. V was clipped by 4 bases and J by 2 bases, with 8 bases between them. The CDR3 loop is CASSYGHNTEAFF. The CDR3 DNA sequence: TGTGCCAGCAGCTACGGACACAACACTGAAGCTTTCTTT.

The V and J genes are TRBV18 and TRBJ1-2; D call uncertain. CDR1 is KGHSH and CDR2 is LQKENI in the germline V gene. CDR3 length equals 15 residues. V lost 3 bases and J lost 2, with 13 bases in between. CDR3 DNA sequence: TGTGCCAGCTCACCCCCCGAGACAAGAAACTATGGCTACACCTTC. It codes for CASSPPETRNYGYTF.

The chain couples TRBV11-2 to TRBJ2-5; TRBD1 agrees at 12 bases. The CDR3 length is 15 residues. V shed 5 bases and J 5 bases; nucleotides not matched to a gene: 6. Looked up from germline, CDR1 is SGHAT and CDR2 is FQNNGV. The CDR3 region is CASSGGTGGPETQYF. As DNA, the CDR3 is TGTGCCAGCAGCGGGGGGACAGGGGGCCCGGAGACCCAGTACTTC.